This T cell receptor beta chain was recorded in a study of regulatory T cells in long-lasting Graves disease. Overall study findings and caveats: The persistent group shared around 3,000 public clonotypes, more than the 950 to 1,000 shared by new patients.

The CDR3 has 17 residues. From germline, CDR1 is SGHDN and CDR2 FVKESK. V trimming: 2 bases; J trimming: 0 bases; junction bases outside the gene matches: 5. The time point here: newly diagnosed GD, antithyroid drugs for less than 3 months. PBMC-derived RNA was used for the TCR library. TCR beta libraries were built with iRepertoire HTBI primers and Arm-PCR of CDR3 regions. TCRdb reprocessed the multiplex PCR reads with MiXCR, giving one entry per CDR3 protein. This table has 400,000 to 500,000 distinct CDR3 sequences, 15% appearing once. This clonotype showed up many times. Its antigen is unidentified. The sample also formed part of further work on T cells in Graves' hyperthyroidism and ophthalmopathy. Per that paper: Median prediction lead before ophthalmopathy onset was 6.5 to 7 months with the model.

This specimen consisted of peripheral blood mononuclear cells (PBMCs), obtained at new diagnosis, from a patient treated with antithyroid drugs. The receptor was derived from a woman in her forties with Graves disease. The chain combines TRBV14 with TRBJ2-1, with 9 bases aligning to TRBD2. The CDR3: CASSQWTSASSYNEQFF. The CDR3 bases are TGTGCCAGCAGCCAATGGACTAGCGCTAGCTCCTACAATGAGCAGTTCTTC.